The subject of this entry is one TCR beta chain. Its antigen is unidentified. The donors were members of the validation cohort, which comprised about 130 subjects and was separate from the first cohort of roughly 700 subjects. The V gene lost 5 bases and the J gene lost 1 base, with 14 bases spanning the gap. Germline CDR1 SEHNR, CDR2 FQNEAQ (reference sequence). This CDR3 comprises 15 residues. The data were taken from a study of cytomegalovirus exposure and HLA in healthy donors. On the study more broadly: The same platform was used for the 100 to 150 validation repertoires and the 600 to 850 first-cohort repertoires, a later analysis reported. The study's findings and limits: CMV antigen specificity was confirmed in vitro for three CMV-associated chains. Later, an analysis found that TCR clusters from the first cohort tended to co-occur in the roughly 120 validation repertoires.

The data were produced by immunoSEQ multiplex PCR, yet TCRdb's version contains in-frame clones alone and is incomplete. Among 130,000 to 150,000 clones listed, 80% to 95% were seen once. J is TRBJ2-5 and V is TRBV7-9; perhaps TRBD1 as D (6 bases). Sequencing input: PBMCs. This clonotype originated in a man between 18 and 35 years old in good health and CMV-seronegative. DNA of the CDR3: TGTGCCAGCAGCACACCCGACAGGAGCCAAGAGACCCAGTACTTC. Its protein product is CASSTPDRSQETQYF.